This TCR beta chain appears in the sequencing data of a study of beta chain features in type 1 diabetes. Worth noting for this clone: Antigen: not known.

Every bit of the isolated RNA underwent reverse transcription, so sequencing read expressed TCRB transcripts. Some 3.3 million reads per sample on average were obtained from naive, central memory and regulatory T cell samples. Libraries were prepared by immunoSEQ multiplex PCR; TCRdb keeps only in-frame clonotypes and omits some of them. The table lists around 600,000 clones, roughly 12% of them singletons, with around 0.12% in the top ten. V lost 2 bases to trimming and J lost 12 bases, with 14 bases between them. This CDR3 region has 12 residues. CDR1 and CDR2 from the germline V gene are SEHNR and FQNEAQ (reference sequence). Findings of the study overall: Within each of all four CD4+ subsets, Type 1 diabetes patients had TCRB CDR3s that were moderately but significantly shorter.

CD4+ cells of the naive, central memory, regulatory and stem cell-like memory types were sorted via CD45RO/CCR7/CD25/CD127/CD95/CD27. Sequencing input: naive CD4+ T cells from blood. This sequence was found in a man younger than 45 with type 1 diabetes. The chain links TRBV7-9 to TRBJ2-7; TRBD2 is a possible D gene (6 bases). CDR3 amino acids: CASSLSGSPAYF. In nucleotides, the CDR3 is TGTGCCAGCAGCTTAAGCGGGTCTCCTGCGTACTTC.